The 14 T cell receptor beta chains listed next were all sequenced from one sample in a study of cytomegalovirus exposure and HLA in healthy donors. Vbeta (60) and Jbeta (13) primers were used in the PCR. The protocol was immunoSEQ multiplex PCR, while the TCRdb copy is restricted to in-frame clones and leaves out a portion. The profile shows more than 95,000 clones, approximately 75% of them singletons. The material sequenced was PBMCs. These receptors came from a woman between 50 and 59 years old in good health and CMV-seronegative.

The chain joins TRBV10-3 to TRBJ1-2; D gene unclear. The CDR3 loop spans 12 amino acids. V shed 4 bases and J shed 4 bases, with 7 bases lying between them. CDR1 ENHRY and CDR2 SYGVKD come from the germline V gene. The CDR3 region is CAISAQTYGYTF. The CDR3 DNA is TGTGCCATCAGTGCACAGACCTATGGCTACACCTTC.

The J gene is TRBJ2-4, the V gene TRBV28; 7 bases map to TRBD1. This CDR3 comprises 14 residues. With 3 bases clipped from V and 6 bases from J, the junction kept 5 bases outside the gene matches. CDR1 is MDHEN, CDR2 SYDVKM, per germline. CDR3 in DNA: TGTGCCAGCAGTTTTTTCGACAGGGTAAACATTCAGTACTTC. Its protein product is CASSFFDRVNIQYF.

V and J are TRBV5-6 and TRBJ1-4; the match to TRBD1 covers 9 bases. With 5 bases clipped from V and 8 bases from J, the junction kept 7 bases outside the gene matches. Germline CDR1 is SGHDT and CDR2 is YYEEEE. This CDR3 is built from 14 residues. The CDR3 is CASRGTGNGEKLFF. The CDR3 DNA is TGTGCCAGCAGAGGGACAGGGAACGGGGAAAAACTGTTTTTT.

The chain links TRBV4-1 to TRBJ1-2; D is undetermined. V lost 5 bases to trimming and J lost 2 bases, with 12 bases between them. Germline values: CDR1 MGHRA, CDR2 YSYEKL. The CDR3 is made up of 14 amino acids. The DNA of the CDR3 is TGCGCCAGCAGCTCGGCGGTGTCGAACTATGGCTACACCTTC. It specifies CASSSAVSNYGYTF.

This chain joins TRBV6-5 and TRBJ2-7, with 7 bases matching TRBD1. This CDR3 is built from 14 residues. With 10 bases clipped from V and 4 bases from J, the junction kept 13 bases outside the gene matches. Germline assignment: CDR1 MNHEY and CDR2 SVGAGI. DNA of the CDR3: TGTGCCACCTTAAAGCGACAGGGTATATACGAGCAGTACTTC. Amino acids: CATLKRQGIYEQYF.

V and J are TRBV5-3 and TRBJ2-2; 7 positions agree with TRBD2. TRBV5-3 is treated as an ORF (open reading frame) with a function not yet certain. V gave up 5 bases and J gave up 6 bases; unmatched junction bases: 7. The CDR3 has 14 residues. CDR3: CARRLAGLPGELFF. CDR3 in DNA: TGTGCCAGAAGGTTAGCGGGCCTTCCCGGGGAGCTGTTTTTT.

V gene TRBV30 combines with J gene TRBJ2-5, with 8 bases fitting TRBD1. The CDR3 covers 15 residues. CDR1 GTSNPN and CDR2 SVGIG come from the germline V gene (reference sequence). The V gene end was trimmed by 0 bases and the J gene end by 4 bases; junction bases not matched to a gene: 7. The CDR3 nucleotides are TGTGCCTGGAGTGTAGGACAGGGAGCTTTAGAGACCCAGTACTTC. Residues: CAWSVGQGALETQYF.

The J gene is TRBJ1-3, the V gene TRBV5-6; a possible D gene is TRBD1 (6 bases). Germline V gene data show CDR1 as SGHDT and CDR2 as YYEEEE. The length of the CDR3 is 15 residues. Trimming pared 2 bases from V and 4 bases from J, leaving 13 bases between. CDR3 amino acids: CASSFNRENGNTIYF. The CDR3 DNA sequence: TGTGCCAGCAGCTTCAACAGGGAGAACGGAAACACCATATATTTT. Based on the CDR3 plus reference TRBV5-6 and TRBJ1-3, the full variable domain is DAGVTQSPTHLIKTRGQQVTLRCSPKSGHDTVSWYQQALGQGPQFIFQYYEEEERQRGNFPDRFSGHQFPNYSSELNVNALLLGDSALYLCASSFNRENGNTIYFGEGSWLTVV.

This chain connects TRBV30 to TRBJ2-5, with a weak D call TRBD1 (6 bases). The CDR3 has 15 residues. CDR1 is GTSNPN and CDR2 is SVGIG in the germline V gene (reference sequence). V was cut by 0 bases and J by 6 bases, with 17 bases left in between. In DNA, the CDR3 is TGTGCCTGGAGTGTACGCGACAGGCTGTTTAAGACCCAGTACTTC. This gives the protein CAWSVRDRLFKTQYF.

The chain carries TRBV2 and TRBJ1-2; possible D gene TRBD1, 6 bases. The CDR3 extends over 15 amino acids. The germline V and J ends were trimmed by 3 bases and 4 bases, with 15 bases remaining between them. CDR1 and CDR2 (germline): SNHLY, FYNNEI. The CDR3 DNA sequence: TGTGCCAGCAGTGAGAACTGGACAGCTTTCTATGGCTACACCTTC. Translating gives CASSENWTAFYGYTF.

The chain carries TRBV6-5 and TRBJ1-5; D is perhaps TRBD1 (6 bases). This CDR3 is 15 amino acids long. From germline, CDR1 is MNHEY and CDR2 SVGAGI. V was clipped by 6 bases and J by 0 bases, with 12 bases between them. CDR3 sequence: CASRNQGFSNQPQHF. DNA of the CDR3: TGTGCCAGCAGAAATCAGGGGTTTAGCAATCAGCCCCAGCATTTT.

In DNA, the CDR3 is TGTGCCAGCAGTCTGGGGACTGATGGAAACACCATATATTTT. Its protein is CASSLGTDGNTIYF. This chain links TRBV6-1 with TRBJ1-3, with D perhaps TRBD1 (5 bases). This CDR3 contains 14 residues. Germline V gene sequence: CDR1 MNHNS, CDR2 SASEGT. V was shortened by 5 bases and J by 3 bases, with 11 bases between the two germline ends.

This chain links TRBV29-1 with TRBJ2-1; 7 bases line up with TRBD2. This CDR3 has 14 amino acids. The V segment lost 6 bases and the J segment 4 bases; nucleotides outside the gene matches: 9. The germline V gene has CDR1 SQVTM and CDR2 ANQGSEA. The chain's CDR3 is CSVVITSDYNEQFF. The CDR3 DNA reads as TGCAGCGTGGTGATAACTAGCGATTACAATGAGCAGTTCTTC.

This clone is medium-sized. This chain connects TRBV28 to TRBJ1-4; possible D gene TRBD1, 6 bases. CDR3 length: 15 residues. CDR1 is MDHEN, CDR2 SYDVKM, per germline. The V end was cut by 5 bases, the J end by 4 bases, with 14 bases between. CDR3: CASSPMDSNNEKLFF. In DNA form, the CDR3 reads TGTGCCAGCAGTCCAATGGACAGCAATAATGAAAAACTGTTTTTT.